These 13 T cell receptor beta chains came from one sample sequenced in a study of blood T cells in healthy people across ages. A sample-barcoded 5' primer and a J-beta primer mix were used in a second PCR of roughly 6 to 11 cycles. TCRdb re-called the 5' RACE reads with MiXCR, one entry per CDR3 protein. The sample lists about 670,000 distinct CDR3 sequences; 40% to 45% were seen once. The sequenced sample consisted of blood. All receptors derive from a man older than 75 in good health.

This clonotype was seen more than once but under ten times. The J gene is TRBJ2-7, the V gene TRBV6-2 or TRBV6-3; D is ambiguous. Looked up from germline, CDR1 is MNHEY and CDR2 is SVGEGT. The V end was cut by 7 bases, the J end by 0 bases, with 7 bases between. CDR3 size: 12 residues. CDR3 DNA: TGTGCCAGCACAGATTTCTCCTACGAGCAGTACTTC. This translates into CASTDFSYEQYF.

The rearrangement links TRBV5-8 to TRBJ2-5; 7 nucleotides align to TRBD2. This CDR3 has 16 residues. Losses at the gene ends were 1 base for V and 1 base for J; bases not matched to a gene: 7. Germline V gene sequence: CDR1 SGHTS, CDR2 YDEGEE. CDR3 sequence: CASSLSGTTSQETQYF. The CDR3 nucleotides read TGTGCCAGCAGCTTGAGTGGGACTACCAGCCAAGAGACCCAGTACTTC.

The chain combines TRBV7-2 with TRBJ2-3; D gene uncertain. V lost 2 bases and J lost 0, with 9 bases in between. Germline CDR1 reads SGHTA; CDR2 reads FQGNSA. This CDR3 contains 15 residues. The CDR3 sequence is CASSLTGFSTDTQYF. The CDR3 region has the DNA TGTGCCAGCAGCTTAACGGGCTTTAGCACAGATACGCAGTATTTT.

The sample holds a few counts of this clonotype. The V and J genes are TRBV19 and TRBJ2-3; TRBD2 matches at 12 bases. The CDR3 runs 16 residues. Unmatched junction bases numbered 4, after V lost 5 bases and J lost 1 base. Per germline, CDR1 LNHDA and CDR2 SQIVND (reference sequence). The CDR3 DNA follows: TGTGCCAGTAGTCGACTAGCGGGGGACCGCACAGATACGCAGTATTTT. Residues: CASSRLAGDRTDTQYF. Looking up the rest from reference TRBV19 and TRBJ2-3 gives the full variable domain: DGGITQSPKYLFRKEGQNVTLSCEQNLNHDAMYWYRQDPGQGLRLIYYSQIVNDFQKGDIAEGYSVSREKKESFPLTVTSAQKNPTAFYLCASSRLAGDRTDTQYFGPGTRLTVL.

This chain links TRBV29-1 with TRBJ2-4; 10 bases agree with TRBD1. The assigned J gene may be wrong: the sequence end matches TRBJ2-7 better. Germline assignment: CDR1 SQVTM and CDR2 ANQGSEA. The CDR3 has 12 residues. The CDR3 protein is CSVVGQGTEQYF. In DNA, the CDR3 is TGCAGCGTTGTGGGACAGGGGACCGAGCAGTACTTC.

On this clonotype: A read error may be the cause here, since a much bigger clone is one base away. The rearrangement links TRBV24-1 to TRBJ2-5, with TRBD2 matching 8 bases. The J call may not be correct, given that the DNA end is closer to TRBJ2-4. Per the germline V gene, CDR1 is KGHDR and CDR2 is SFDVKD. The length of the CDR3 is 15 residues. The CDR3 DNA reads as TGTGCCACCAGTTCCAGCGGGGGTTCCAAAAACATTCAGTACTTC. It yields the protein CATSSSGGSKNIQYF.

This clonotype was seen at least ten times. The chain recombines TRBV4-2 with TRBJ1-1, with TRBD1 as a possible D gene (6 bases). Germline V gene sequence: CDR1 LGHNA, CDR2 YNFKEQ. V was trimmed by 1 base and J by 4 bases, leaving 19 bases between them. The CDR3 loop spans 17 amino acids. The CDR3 bases are TGTGCCAGCAGCCAAGGAGTAGGGGGGCAGATGAGCACTGAAGCTTTCTTT. Translated, it gives CASSQGVGGQMSTEAFF.

The chain joins TRBV28 to TRBJ1-1; D uncertain. The V gene's germline CDR1 is MDHEN and CDR2 SYDVKM. V lost 4 bases to trimming and J lost 2 bases, with 5 bases between them. The CDR3 has 12 residues. CDR3 coding DNA: TGTGCCAGCAGTTGGCCAAACACTGAAGCTTTCTTT. This translates into CASSWPNTEAFF. Filled out from reference TRBV28 and TRBJ1-1, the complete variable domain reads DVKVTQSSRYLVKRTGEKVFLECVQDMDHENMFWYRQDPGLGLRLIYFSYDVKMKEKGDIPEGYSVSREKKERFSLILESASTNQTSMYLCASSWPNTEAFFGQGTRLTVV.

This clonotype came up a few times. The chain recombines TRBV20-1 with TRBJ2-5, with 9 bases identical to TRBD2. Germline V lookup: CDR1 DFQATT, CDR2 SNEGSKA (reference sequence). This CDR3 region has 18 residues. The ends lost 0 bases at V and 2 bases at J; junction bases unmatched: 13. The CDR3 sequence is CSARDGGAWTSAQETQYF. DNA for the CDR3: TGCAGTGCTAGAGATGGGGGGGCTTGGACTAGCGCACAAGAGACCCAGTACTTC.

This sequence joins TRBV24-1 and TRBJ2-2; D is uncertain. Per germline, CDR1 KGHDR and CDR2 SFDVKD. The CDR3 consists of 14 residues. The V end was cut by 6 bases, the J end by 1 base, with 8 bases between. The CDR3 region is CATSSTMNTGELFF. In DNA, the CDR3 is TGTGCCACCAGTAGCACAATGAACACCGGGGAGCTGTTTTTT.

Concerning this clonotype: The junction differs from germline at one of its ends, possibly a read error. This chain links TRBV20-1 with TRBJ1-4; maybe TRBD1 (5 bases). This CDR3 comprises 13 residues. Looked up from germline, CDR1 is DFQATT and CDR2 is SNEGSKA (reference sequence). CDR3 in amino acids: CSAFRETNAKLFF. In DNA, the CDR3 is TGCAGTGCGTTCAGGGAAACTAATGCAAAACTGTTTTTT.

J is TRBJ2-4 and V is TRBV20-1; a weak D match, TRBD1 (5 bases). Trimming removed 2 bases at V and 4 bases at J, with 9 bases between. The V gene's germline CDR1 is DFQATT and CDR2 SNEGSKA (reference sequence). This CDR3 region has 13 residues. CDR3 sequence reads: CSARLNRKNIQYF. DNA for the CDR3: TGCAGTGCTAGACTTAACAGGAAAAACATTCAGTACTTC.

This clonotype appeared a few times. V usage is TRBV6-2 or TRBV6-3 and J usage is TRBJ2-3; TRBD2 matches 11 bases. The V and J ends lost 5 bases and 2 bases, in that order; junction bases with no gene match: 6. Germline V gene sequence: CDR1 MNHEY, CDR2 SVGEGT. CDR3 length: 16 amino acids. The CDR3 DNA reads as TGTGCCAGCAGTGACCCTAGCGGGGGGATCACAGATACGCAGTATTTT. Amino acids: CASSDPSGGITDTQYF.